The 18 T cell receptor beta chains listed next were all sequenced from one sample in a study of PD-1 blockade in classical Hodgkin lymphoma. This table comes from immunoSEQ multiplex PCR, and its TCRdb copy is limited to in-frame clones, with some not included. The sample has around 50,000 clones; roughly 90% are singletons. Noted time point: newly diagnosed, previously untreated cHL patient sample. The sequenced material came from peripheral blood mononuclear cells (PBMCs). The receptors derive from a human donor with classical Hodgkin lymphoma.

The chain employs TRBV2 and TRBJ2-1; no clear D gene. Germline V gene lookup returns CDR1 SNHLY and CDR2 FYNNEI. The CDR3 spans 11 residues. V was shortened by 6 bases and J by 3 bases, with 3 bases between the two germline ends. CDR3 in DNA: TGTGCCAGCAGGTACTACAATGAGCAGTTCTTC. It is translated as CASRYYNEQFF.

The V call is TRBV6-5, the J call TRBJ2-7; 7 positions agree with TRBD1. The CDR3 covers 15 residues. V was pared by 5 bases and J by 2 bases, with 9 bases of the junction left unmatched. In germline, CDR1 is MNHEY, CDR2 SVGAGI. The DNA for the CDR3 is TGTGCCAGCAGTACCTACAGGGGTGCCCCCTACGAGCAGTACGTC. Protein product: CASSTYRGAPYEQYV.

This rearrangement joins TRBV4-1 to TRBJ1-4; no reliable D call. This CDR3 is built from 16 residues. Germline V CDR1 and CDR2: MGHRA, YSYEKL. V lost 3 bases and J 3 bases, leaving 14 bases between the germline ends. The CDR3 is CASSHPRREANEKLFF. CDR3 DNA: TGCGCCAGCAGCCACCCCCGCCGGGAGGCTAATGAAAAACTGTTTTTT.

The chain couples TRBV9 to TRBJ1-3; D gene unclear. V was clipped by 4 bases and J by 2 bases, with 10 bases between them. Germline CDR1 is SGDLS and CDR2 is YYNGEE. The CDR3 spans 14 residues. The CDR3, as DNA: TGTGCCAGCAGCCCCCGCTACGCTGGAAACACCATATATTTT. It encodes CASSPRYAGNTIYF.

This sequence joins TRBV5-1 and TRBJ2-1; 12 nucleotides agree with TRBD2. V was clipped by 0 bases and J by 7 bases; unmatched bases: 8. The CDR3 totals 17 residues. Germline lookup yields CDR1 SGHRS and CDR2 YFSETQ. The CDR3 reads CASSLVLAGGPRNEQFF. The CDR3 DNA sequence: TGCGCCAGCAGCTTGGTGCTAGCGGGAGGGCCGCGGAATGAGCAGTTCTTC.

The rearrangement uses TRBV14 and TRBJ1-2, with 8 bases identical to TRBD1. This CDR3 region has 15 residues. V trimming: 0 bases; J trimming: 4 bases; junction bases outside the gene matches: 4. Germline V CDR1 and CDR2: SGHDN, FVKESK. CDR3 in DNA: TGTGCCAGCAGCCAAGATCGGGGACAGGTCTATGGCTACACCTTC. This codes for CASSQDRGQVYGYTF.

This chain links TRBV19 with TRBJ2-4; maybe TRBD1 (6 bases). Trimming cost V 3 bases and J 3 bases, with 15 bases left between them. The CDR3 totals 16 residues. The germline V gene has CDR1 LNHDA and CDR2 SQIVND (reference sequence). The CDR3 nucleotides are TGTGCCAGTAGTATCGGGAACAGGGTGGTCAAAAACATTCAGTACTTC. Translating gives CASSIGNRVVKNIQYF.

This clone was picked up a small number of times. The CDR3 here is CASGVGLGRSDEQFF. The CDR3 region has the DNA TGTGCTAGTGGCGTCGGACTAGGTCGCTCCGATGAGCAGTTCTTC. This chain uses TRBV12-5 with TRBJ2-1; 7 bases are shared with TRBD2. V was clipped by 6 bases and J by 8 bases; unmatched bases: 13. This CDR3 comprises 15 residues. CDR1 is LGHNT and CDR2 is FRNRAP in the germline V gene. Combining the CDR3 with reference TRBV12-5 and TRBJ2-1 gives the whole variable domain DARVTQTPRHKVTEMGQEVTMRCQPILGHNTVFWYRQTMMQGLELLAYFRNRAPLDDSGMPKDRFSAEMPDATLATLKIQPSEPRDSAVYFCASGVGLGRSDEQFFGPGTRLTVL.

As for this clone: One end of the junction fails to match germline, which may point to a read error. The chain carries TRBV4-1 and TRBJ1-2; perhaps TRBD1 as D (6 bases). CDR1 MGHRA and CDR2 YSYEKL come from the germline V gene. The CDR3 is 14 residues long. In nucleotides, the CDR3 is TGCGCCAGCCGCGGGGCAGGGGCTAATTATGGCTACACCTTC. This sequence encodes CASRGAGANYGYTF.

The chain has TRBV18 and TRBJ1-5; 7 positions match TRBD1. Germline V gives CDR1 KGHSH, CDR2 LQKENI. The ends lost 2 bases at V and 4 bases at J; junction bases unmatched: 5. The CDR3 is 15 residues long. This CDR3 reads CASSPAAGGNQPQHF. CDR3 nucleotides: TGTGCCAGCTCACCAGCGGCAGGGGGAAATCAGCCCCAGCATTTT.

The chain joins TRBV28 to TRBJ1-2; no reliable D call. V gave up 2 bases and J gave up 4 bases, with 2 bases separating them. Germline V CDR1 and CDR2: MDHEN, SYDVKM. CDR3 length equals 11 residues. CDR3 in DNA: TGTGCCAGCAGTTTAAGCTATGGCTACACCTTC. Its protein product is CASSLSYGYTF.

V gene TRBV7-9 combines with J gene TRBJ2-2; 11 positions agree with TRBD1. Per germline, CDR1 SEHNR and CDR2 FQNEAQ (reference sequence). There are 17 residues in the CDR3. The ends lost 5 bases at V and 5 bases at J; junction bases unmatched: 10. CDR3 sequence: CASSETGTGGITGELFF. In nucleotides, the CDR3 is TGTGCCAGCAGCGAAACCGGGACAGGGGGGATAACCGGGGAGCTGTTTTTT.

The V and J genes are TRBV28 and TRBJ1-3; no clear D gene. CDR1 is MDHEN and CDR2 is SYDVKM in the germline V gene. V was trimmed by 6 bases and J by 0 bases, leaving 12 bases between them. This CDR3 contains 15 residues. CDR3 amino acids: CASRRDAHSGNTIYF. CDR3 sequence (DNA): TGTGCCAGCAGGCGCGACGCGCACTCTGGAAACACCATATATTTT.

The chain carries TRBV14 and TRBJ2-5; 12 bases are shared with TRBD2. Germline V gene lookup returns CDR1 SGHDN and CDR2 FVKESK. Germline trimming cut 0 bases from V and 2 bases from J; bases unmatched to any gene: 10. The CDR3 has 19 amino acids. CDR3 in amino acids: CASSQDELAGGGQQETQYF. As DNA, the CDR3 is TGTGCCAGCAGCCAAGATGAACTAGCGGGAGGAGGACAACAAGAGACCCAGTACTTC.

V is TRBV11-2 and J is TRBJ2-1, with 7 nucleotides matching TRBD2. Trimming at V came to 2 bases and at J to 9 bases, leaving 10 bases not matched to a gene. The CDR3 has 15 amino acids. CDR1 and CDR2 (germline): SGHAT, FQNNGV. The CDR3 DNA follows: TGTGCCAGCAGCTTATACCCGGGAGGAAGGGGTGAGCAGTTCTTC. Its translation is CASSLYPGGRGEQFF.

Details on this clone: The junction shows a germline mismatch at one end, possibly a read error. The chain links TRBV6-1 to TRBJ1-4; 7 bases are a match to TRBD1. The CDR3 covers 14 residues. CDR1 is MNHNS, CDR2 SASEGT, per germline. The CDR3 reads CASREDRAGEKLFF. The CDR3 nucleotides are TGTGCCAGCAGGGAAGACAGGGCGGGCGAAAAACTGTTTTTT.

The V and J genes are TRBV10-3 and TRBJ2-5; D is uncertain. Trimming cost V 0 bases and J 3 bases, with 11 bases left between them. The CDR3 has 15 amino acids. CDR1 is ENHRY, CDR2 SYGVKD, per germline. The CDR3, as DNA: TGTGCCATCAGTGAGTCAGGCGTCGTAGAAGAGACCCAGTACTTC. Encoded protein: CAISESGVVEETQYF.

J is TRBJ1-5 and V is TRBV6-1; TRBD1 is a possible D gene (6 bases). CDR1 MNHNS and CDR2 SASEGT come from the germline V gene. V was pared by 4 bases and J by 1 base, with 14 bases between. There are 16 residues in the CDR3. CDR3 region: CASSGYRASSNQPQHF. CDR3 nucleotide sequence: TGTGCCAGCAGTGGATACAGGGCGTCCAGCAATCAGCCCCAGCATTTT.